This paragraph covers one T cell receptor beta chain sequence. This sample stems from a study of blood T cell repertoires in COVID-19. Across the whole study: The United States, Italy and Spain were the sources of the acute and convalescent COVID-19 samples. From T cells, B-cell-depleted T cells, or PBMCs came the material, which was cDNA or gDNA.

Assay: immunoSEQ multiplex PCR; the TCRdb copy retains only in-frame clones and omits some. The sample consists of 70,000 to 100,000 clones, approximately 88% of them appearing once. Patients from Seattle were sampled longitudinally, starting during active infection. The CDR3 sequence is 15 residues long. Germline V gene sequence: CDR1 SGHTA, CDR2 FQGNSA. The V gene lost 1 base and the J gene lost 2 bases, with 6 bases spanning the gap. This sequence originates from a woman aged 55-69 years with COVID-19, enrolled during active disease. The rearrangement uses TRBV7-2 and TRBJ2-6; D possibly corresponds to TRBD2 (6 bases). Specimen: peripheral blood. The CDR3: CASSLGGAGANVLTF. The CDR3 DNA reads as TGTGCCAGCAGCTTAGGGGGGGCTGGGGCCAACGTCCTGACTTTC. The whole variable domain, filled in from reference TRBV7-2 and TRBJ2-6, reads GAGVSQSPSNKVTEKGKDVELRCDPISGHTALYWYRQSLGQGLEFLIYFQGNSAPDKSGLPSDRFSAERTGGSVSTLTIQRTQQEDSAVYLCASSLGGAGANVLTFGAGSRLTVL.